This TCR beta chain appears in the sequencing data of a study of post-analysis software for immune sequencing data (dated by TCRdb to about 2015). Turning to the overall study: Relapsing-remitting, secondary progressive and progressive-relapsing multiple sclerosis were recorded as disease courses, and subtype annotation was lacking for some patients. Patient repertoires were compared against 10 to 12 previously published healthy control repertoires from donors aged about 6 to 28 years. A subset of samples was prepared in parallel using single-end sample barcoding, then pooled and co-amplified after Illumina adapter ligation.

Library preparation was by PCR. Sequencing took place on an Illumina HiSeq 2500. To reduce PCR and sequencing biases, unique molecular identifiers were built into the TCR beta cDNA libraries. Roughly 500,000 cDNA molecules were obtained for every 1 to 10 million input T cells, so each molecule roughly corresponded to one T cell. The patient libraries were prepared and sequenced with the same protocol used for the earlier healthy control dataset. Within a given batch, samples were prepared together, multiplexed and sequenced on the same HiSeq lane. The source study handled its data this way. MIGEC handled the raw barcoded reads, throwing out single-read molecular identifier groups before consensus assembly and CDR3 extraction. VDJtools was used for post-analysis of the clonotype tables, with diversity normalized by down-sampling every dataset to the smallest sample size. In repertoire overlap clustering, CDR3 amino acid sequences, but not nucleotide sequences, were matched to correct batch-related cross-sample contamination. Through fastp at Q25 and MiXCR, TCRdb rebuilt clones from the public reads, retaining in-frame beta chains. CDR3 protein duplicates are merged, each entry listing the most common genes and DNA. The V and J calls reflect TCRdb's pipeline rather than the authors' work. In all, the sample holds hundreds of thousands of distinct CDR3 sequences, and about 57% of those were seen once. The ten largest clonotypes hold roughly 4.4% of the sample.

The CDR3 numbers 15 residues from cysteine through phenylalanine. The retained sequence is limited to the CDR3, 45 bases, with the frame set at the first base. According to the germline V gene, CDR1 reads ENHRY and CDR2 reads SYGVKD. For this clonotype: Its antigen is currently not known. Nothing much larger sits one base from this clone, and base qualities are not available.

Beyond this particular receptor, the publication reports: Normalized Chao1 diversity was significantly lower in multiple sclerosis patients than controls, suggesting substantial peripheral T-cell clonal expansion. Strong co-clustering of samples prepared in the same batch was shown by direct clustering with F measure, prompting a batch-effect correction. Significantly higher frequencies in patients than in controls were found for five or six TRBV segments, including TRBV5-6, TRBV5-1 and TRBV20-1. The control group was slightly older than the multiple sclerosis patient group.

TCR beta repertoires were profiled from peripheral blood of 10 to 15 young patients with multiple sclerosis to demonstrate the VDJtools post-analysis software. The patients with multiple sclerosis were children and adolescents between about 6 and 16 years of age. This chain joins TRBV10-3 to TRBJ2-5; possibly the D gene is TRBD2, per 6 matching bases. The tail of the sequence fits TRBJ2-7 better, so the J call may be wrong. The clonotype was recovered from a girl aged 5-17 years with multiple sclerosis. The sample comprised blood. The CDR3 in this case is CAISPRDSDSYEQYF. The base sequence is TGTGCCATCAGCCCCCGGGACTCCGACTCCTACGAGCAGTACTTC.